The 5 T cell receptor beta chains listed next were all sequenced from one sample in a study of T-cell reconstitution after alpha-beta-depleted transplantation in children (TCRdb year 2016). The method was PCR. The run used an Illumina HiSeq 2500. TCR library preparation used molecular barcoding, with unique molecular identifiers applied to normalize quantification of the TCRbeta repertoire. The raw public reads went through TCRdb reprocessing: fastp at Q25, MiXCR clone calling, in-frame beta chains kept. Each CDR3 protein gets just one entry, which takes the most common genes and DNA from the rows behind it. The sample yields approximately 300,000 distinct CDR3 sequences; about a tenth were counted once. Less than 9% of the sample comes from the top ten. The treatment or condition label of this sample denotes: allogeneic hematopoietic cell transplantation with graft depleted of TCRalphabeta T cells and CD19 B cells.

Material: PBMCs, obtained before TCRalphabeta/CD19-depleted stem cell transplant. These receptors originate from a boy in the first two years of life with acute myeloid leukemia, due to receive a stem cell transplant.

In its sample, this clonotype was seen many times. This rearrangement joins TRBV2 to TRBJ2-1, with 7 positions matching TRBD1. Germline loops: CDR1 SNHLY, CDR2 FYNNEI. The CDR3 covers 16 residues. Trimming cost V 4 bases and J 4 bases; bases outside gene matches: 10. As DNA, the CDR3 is TGTGCCAGCAGTGGCCGTGACAGGGCCCTTTACAATGAGCAGTTCTTC. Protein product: CASSGRDRALYNEQFF. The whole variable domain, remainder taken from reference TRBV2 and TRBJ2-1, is EPEVTQTPSHQVTQMGQEVILRCVPISNHLYFYWYRQILGQKVEFLVSFYNNEISEKSEIFDDQFSVERPDGSNFTLKIRSTKLEDSAMYFCASSGRDRALYNEQFFGPGTRLTVL.

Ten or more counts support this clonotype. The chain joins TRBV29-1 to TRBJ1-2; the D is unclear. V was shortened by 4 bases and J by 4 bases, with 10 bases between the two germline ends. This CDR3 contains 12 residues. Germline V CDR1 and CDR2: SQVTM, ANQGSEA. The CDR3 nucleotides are TGCAGCGTTGGAGAACGGACCTATGGCTACACCTTC. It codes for CSVGERTYGYTF.

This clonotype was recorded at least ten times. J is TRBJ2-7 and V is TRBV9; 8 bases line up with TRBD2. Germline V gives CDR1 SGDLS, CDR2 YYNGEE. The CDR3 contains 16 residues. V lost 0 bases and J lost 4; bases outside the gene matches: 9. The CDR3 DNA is TGTGCCAGCAGCGTAGCGTCGGGAGGGAGCAGTTACGAGCAGTACTTC. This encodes CASSVASGGSSYEQYF.

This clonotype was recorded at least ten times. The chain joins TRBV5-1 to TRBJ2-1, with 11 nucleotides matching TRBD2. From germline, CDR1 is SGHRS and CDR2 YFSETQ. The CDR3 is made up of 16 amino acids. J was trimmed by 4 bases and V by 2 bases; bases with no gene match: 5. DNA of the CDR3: TGCGCCAGCAGCTTTGGGCTAGCGGGGGGATACAATGAGCAGTTCTTC. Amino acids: CASSFGLAGGYNEQFF.

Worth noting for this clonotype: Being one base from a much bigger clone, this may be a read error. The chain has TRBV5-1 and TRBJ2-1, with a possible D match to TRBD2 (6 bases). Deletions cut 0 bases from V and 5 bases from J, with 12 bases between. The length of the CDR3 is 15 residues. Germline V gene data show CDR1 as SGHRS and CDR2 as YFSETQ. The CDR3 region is CASSLVQWGDNEQFF. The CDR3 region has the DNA TGCGCCAGCAGCTTGGTACAGTGGGGGGACAATGAGCAGTTCTTC.